The rows below give T cell receptor beta chains drawn from one sample of a study of identical twins. TCRdb re-called the 5' RACE reads through MiXCR, storing one row per CDR3 protein. The sample has 1.5 million to 2 million distinct CDR3 sequences; around 29% are singletons. Sequencing input: cord blood. The source is a newborn girl in good health. Both conserved end residues are part of each CDR3. D genes are given only for firm matches. The size entry is marked missing in some rows and otherwise reads once, few, many or a size class.

j_call: TRBJ2-7; v_call: TRBV29-1; d_call: -; clone_size: -; cdr3_nt: TGCAGCGTTGTAGCCCGGGCCTCCTACGAGCAGTACTTC; cdr3_aa: CSVVARASYEQYF
j_call: TRBJ1-2; v_call: TRBV12-3/TRBV12-4; d_call: TRBD1; clone_size: few; cdr3_nt: TGTGCCAGCAGTGCGGACAGGGGGCTCTTTGGCTACACCTTC; cdr3_aa: CASSADRGLFGYTF
j_call: TRBJ1-2; v_call: TRBV3-1; d_call: -; clone_size: -; cdr3_nt: TGTGCCAGCAGCCAGAACAGCCACTATGGCTACACCTTC; cdr3_aa: CASSQNSHYGYTF
j_call: TRBJ2-4; v_call: TRBV6-2/TRBV6-3; d_call: TRBD1; clone_size: -; cdr3_nt: TGTGCCAGTGGACAGGCTTACATTCAGTACTTC; cdr3_aa: CASGQAYIQYF
j_call: TRBJ2-1; v_call: TRBV2; d_call: -; clone_size: -; cdr3_nt: TGTGCCAGCAGCCCATTCAGGGGCTCGGCATACAATGAGCAGTTCTTC; cdr3_aa: CASSPFRGSAYNEQFF
j_call: TRBJ2-7; v_call: TRBV27; d_call: -; clone_size: many; cdr3_nt: TGTGCCAGCAGTTTATCGAGCAGGCCCGACGAGCAGTACTTC; cdr3_aa: CASSLSSRPDEQYF
j_call: TRBJ2-7; v_call: TRBV7-2; d_call: TRBD2; clone_size: few; cdr3_nt: TGTGCCAGCAGCTTGGCCGGGACTAGCGGGAGGACCGAGCAGTACTTC; cdr3_aa: CASSLAGTSGRTEQYF
j_call: TRBJ2-5; v_call: TRBV5-5; d_call: -; clone_size: once; cdr3_nt: TGTGCCAGCAGCTTGGACAGGGTCCCTCAAGAGACCCAGTACTTC; cdr3_aa: CASSLDRVPQETQYF
j_call: TRBJ1-2; v_call: TRBV20-1; d_call: -; clone_size: few; cdr3_nt: TGCAGTGCCTCGGACCTACCCCATGGCTACACCTTC; cdr3_aa: CSASDLPHGYTF
j_call: TRBJ2-5; v_call: TRBV2; d_call: -; clone_size: once; cdr3_nt: TGTGCCAGCAGGGGAGAACAAGAGACCCAGTACTTC; cdr3_aa: CASRGEQETQYF
j_call: TRBJ2-5; v_call: TRBV6-1; d_call: -; clone_size: -; cdr3_nt: TGTGCCAGCTGGGGACTTAACAATGAGCAGTACTTC; cdr3_aa: CASWGLNNEQYF
j_call: TRBJ2-2; v_call: TRBV29-1; d_call: -; clone_size: -; cdr3_nt: TGCAGCGTTGAAGATCAGGGAAACACCGGGGAGCTGTTTTTT; cdr3_aa: CSVEDQGNTGELFF
j_call: TRBJ2-3; v_call: TRBV28; d_call: TRBD2; clone_size: -; cdr3_nt: TGTGCCAGCAGTTTTAGGGGACTAACCCTAACAGATACGCAGTATTTT; cdr3_aa: CASSFRGLTLTDTQYF
j_call: TRBJ2-7; v_call: TRBV3-1; d_call: -; clone_size: -; cdr3_nt: TGTGCCAGCAGCCAAGATCCCTCCTACAATGAGCAGTACTTC; cdr3_aa: CASSQDPSYNEQYF
j_call: TRBJ2-2; v_call: TRBV20-1; d_call: -; clone_size: -; cdr3_nt: TGCAGTGCTAGTTTTAGAGACGCGAACACCGGGGAGCTGTTTTTT; cdr3_aa: CSASFRDANTGELFF
j_call: TRBJ2-3; v_call: TRBV20-1; d_call: TRBD2; clone_size: few; cdr3_nt: TGCAGTGCGAGTGGACTAGCGGGCAGTGTCGCGCAGTATTTT; cdr3_aa: CSASGLAGSVAQYF
j_call: TRBJ1-4; v_call: TRBV20-1; d_call: TRBD1; clone_size: many; cdr3_nt: TGCAGTGCTGGACCCACCGGGACAGGGAGGGAAAAACTGTTTTTT; cdr3_aa: CSAGPTGTGREKLFF
j_call: TRBJ1-1; v_call: TRBV5-1; d_call: TRBD1; clone_size: few; cdr3_nt: TGCGCCAGCAGCTTGGTGGACAGGGCTTTCAACACTGAAGCTTTCTTT; cdr3_aa: CASSLVDRAFNTEAFF
j_call: TRBJ1-1; v_call: TRBV5-1; d_call: -; clone_size: few; cdr3_nt: TGCGCCAGCAGCTTGGGGGCTAGGGCGATGAACACTGAAGCTTTCTTT; cdr3_aa: CASSLGARAMNTEAFF
j_call: TRBJ1-1; v_call: TRBV7-9; d_call: -; clone_size: -; cdr3_nt: TGTGCCAGCAGCTTAGTCCAGGGGCGGCACACTGAAGCTTTCTTT; cdr3_aa: CASSLVQGRHTEAFF
j_call: TRBJ2-7; v_call: TRBV6-1; d_call: TRBD1; clone_size: few; cdr3_nt: TGTGCCAGCAGGACAGGGGGCCGAGGGTCTATCAACGAGCAGTACTTC; cdr3_aa: CASRTGGRGSINEQYF
j_call: TRBJ2-3; v_call: TRBV19; d_call: TRBD2; clone_size: -; cdr3_nt: TGTGCCAGTAGAGCTAGCGGTCGCACAGATACGCAGTATTTT; cdr3_aa: CASRASGRTDTQYF
j_call: TRBJ1-2; v_call: TRBV30; d_call: -; clone_size: -; cdr3_nt: TGTGCCTGGACAGGGTATAACTATGGCTACACCTTC; cdr3_aa: CAWTGYNYGYTF
j_call: TRBJ2-7; v_call: TRBV7-2; d_call: -; clone_size: -; cdr3_nt: TGTGCCAGCAGCTTAGACTTTTACGGTTACGAGCAGTACTTC; cdr3_aa: CASSLDFYGYEQYF
j_call: TRBJ2-3; v_call: TRBV12-3/TRBV12-4; d_call: TRBD1; clone_size: many; cdr3_nt: TGTGCCAGCAGGGGGACAGGGGGCACAGATACGCAGTATTTT; cdr3_aa: CASRGTGGTDTQYF
j_call: TRBJ1-4; v_call: TRBV13; d_call: -; clone_size: many; cdr3_nt: TGTGCCAGCAGCTTAGCGCGGGGTGAAAAACTGTTTTTT; cdr3_aa: CASSLARGEKLFF
j_call: TRBJ1-2; v_call: TRBV7-9; d_call: TRBD1; clone_size: few; cdr3_nt: TGTGCCAGCAGCTTAGCGGGGGACAGTATCTACACCTTC; cdr3_aa: CASSLAGDSIYTF
j_call: TRBJ1-4; v_call: TRBV10-3; d_call: -; clone_size: -; cdr3_nt: TGTGCCACCGCTTTTGCAACTAATGAAAAACTGTTTTTT; cdr3_aa: CATAFATNEKLFF
j_call: TRBJ1-6; v_call: TRBV14; d_call: -; clone_size: -; cdr3_nt: TGTGCCAGCAGCCAAGCCCGAATCAATTCACCCCTCCACTTT; cdr3_aa: CASSQARINSPLHF
j_call: TRBJ2-1; v_call: TRBV20-1; d_call: -; clone_size: few; cdr3_nt: TGCAGTGCCCCCCCAATCCGGGAGTACAATGAGCAGTTCTTC; cdr3_aa: CSAPPIREYNEQFF
j_call: TRBJ1-1; v_call: TRBV6-1; d_call: -; clone_size: -; cdr3_nt: TGTGCCAGCACCCTAAGCCGGGACGTAACGGCTTTCTTT; cdr3_aa: CASTLSRDVTAFF
j_call: TRBJ1-6; v_call: TRBV29-1; d_call: TRBD1; clone_size: many; cdr3_nt: TGCAGCGTCGGGGACAGCCCTAATTCACCCCTCCACTTT; cdr3_aa: CSVGDSPNSPLHF
j_call: TRBJ2-3; v_call: TRBV18; d_call: TRBD2; clone_size: -; cdr3_nt: TGTGCCAGCTCGCCTCTTAGCGGGGGCACAGATACGCAGTATTTT; cdr3_aa: CASSPLSGGTDTQYF
j_call: TRBJ1-5; v_call: TRBV6-6; d_call: -; clone_size: -; cdr3_nt: TGTGCCAGCATCCGTGACCTCTCGGGTCAGCCCCAGCATTTT; cdr3_aa: CASIRDLSGQPQHF
j_call: TRBJ2-5; v_call: TRBV2; d_call: -; clone_size: few; cdr3_nt: TGTGCCAGAGGGGATCAAGAGACCCAGTACTTC; cdr3_aa: CARGDQETQYF
j_call: TRBJ2-1; v_call: TRBV12-3/TRBV12-4; d_call: TRBD2; clone_size: few; cdr3_nt: TGTGCCAGCAGTTTTTTGCGGGAGGAAGGGTTCTTC; cdr3_aa: CASSFLREEGFF
j_call: TRBJ2-7; v_call: TRBV20-1; d_call: -; clone_size: -; cdr3_nt: TGCAGTGCTATTCCTCGGGGACCAAGCTCCTACAATGAGCAGTACTTC; cdr3_aa: CSAIPRGPSSYNEQYF
j_call: TRBJ2-7; v_call: TRBV6-1; d_call: TRBD2; clone_size: -; cdr3_nt: TGTGCCAGCAGTGCGGGGACTAGCGGGAGGGTACCCTCCTACGAGCAGTACTTC; cdr3_aa: CASSAGTSGRVPSYEQYF
j_call: TRBJ1-6; v_call: TRBV25-1; d_call: -; clone_size: many; cdr3_nt: TGTGCCAGCAGTGAATATGAGAATTCACCCCTCCACTTT; cdr3_aa: CASSEYENSPLHF
j_call: TRBJ2-2; v_call: TRBV12-3/TRBV12-4; d_call: -; clone_size: -; cdr3_nt: TGTGCCAGCAGTCGGGATCTCCCCGGGGAGCTGTTTTTT; cdr3_aa: CASSRDLPGELFF
j_call: TRBJ2-3; v_call: TRBV12-3/TRBV12-4; d_call: TRBD2; clone_size: few; cdr3_nt: TGTGCCAGCAGATCAACTAGCGGGGTGGCAGATACGCAGTATTTT; cdr3_aa: CASRSTSGVADTQYF
j_call: TRBJ2-3; v_call: TRBV12-3/TRBV12-4; d_call: -; clone_size: few; cdr3_nt: TGTGCCAGCAGTTTCTATTTGGGCAGCACAGATACGCTGTATTTT; cdr3_aa: CASSFYLGSTDTLYF
j_call: TRBJ2-5; v_call: TRBV7-2; d_call: TRBD2; clone_size: -; cdr3_nt: TGTGCCAGCAGCTTAGGGTTGGTTGGCGGGGGAAAGACCCAGTACTTC; cdr3_aa: CASSLGLVGGGKTQYF
j_call: TRBJ2-1; v_call: TRBV15; d_call: -; clone_size: -; cdr3_nt: TGTGCCACCAGCAGAGATCTGGCTAGTACTGAGCAGTTCTTC; cdr3_aa: CATSRDLASTEQFF
j_call: TRBJ2-2; v_call: TRBV7-2; d_call: -; clone_size: -; cdr3_nt: TGTGCCAGCAGCTTAGCCCATACAGGGATCACCGGGGAGCTGTTTTTT; cdr3_aa: CASSLAHTGITGELFF
j_call: TRBJ1-3; v_call: TRBV25-1; d_call: TRBD1; clone_size: -; cdr3_nt: TGTGCCAGCAGTGATTTACTCGGGACAGGGGGCGATGGAAACACCATATATTTT; cdr3_aa: CASSDLLGTGGDGNTIYF
j_call: TRBJ2-3; v_call: TRBV9; d_call: -; clone_size: few; cdr3_nt: TGTGCCAGCAGCGTGGGGGTTGGGGCAGATACGCAGTATTTT; cdr3_aa: CASSVGVGADTQYF
j_call: TRBJ2-5; v_call: TRBV6-6; d_call: TRBD2; clone_size: -; cdr3_nt: TGTGCCAGCAGTTACCCGGGAGGGGAATCTGAGCAGTACTTC; cdr3_aa: CASSYPGGESEQYF
j_call: TRBJ2-5; v_call: TRBV4-1; d_call: TRBD2; clone_size: many; cdr3_nt: TGCGCCAGCAGCCAAGTCGGGACTACCCAAGAGACCCAGTACTTC; cdr3_aa: CASSQVGTTQETQYF
j_call: TRBJ2-6; v_call: TRBV20-1; d_call: -; clone_size: few; cdr3_nt: TGCAGTGCTAGAGATGTAAAGATCCCCCTCTCTGGGGCCAACGTCCTGACTTTC; cdr3_aa: CSARDVKIPLSGANVLTF
j_call: TRBJ2-5; v_call: TRBV29-1; d_call: -; clone_size: many; cdr3_nt: TGCAGCGTTGGCAGGGGCCCACAAGAGACCCAGTACTTC; cdr3_aa: CSVGRGPQETQYF
j_call: TRBJ1-5; v_call: TRBV20-1; d_call: TRBD1; clone_size: few; cdr3_nt: TGCAGTGCTAGGGGGGACAGGGGCACTTATCAGCCCCAGCATTTT; cdr3_aa: CSARGDRGTYQPQHF
j_call: TRBJ1-2; v_call: TRBV3-1; d_call: TRBD1; clone_size: few; cdr3_nt: TGTGCCAGCAGCCCGACAGGGGGCGGCAACTATGGCTACACCTTC; cdr3_aa: CASSPTGGGNYGYTF
j_call: TRBJ1-1; v_call: TRBV6-1; d_call: -; clone_size: -; cdr3_nt: TGTGCCAGCAAAGGGGGGGATGTCGGGGGTCGAGCTTTCTTT; cdr3_aa: CASKGGDVGGRAFF
j_call: TRBJ2-4; v_call: TRBV6-2/TRBV6-3; d_call: TRBD1; clone_size: -; cdr3_nt: TGTGCCAGCAGATACGGGGGGACAGGGGACTACGGGCAGTACTTC; cdr3_aa: CASRYGGTGDYGQYF
j_call: TRBJ2-2; v_call: TRBV6-2/TRBV6-3; d_call: -; clone_size: few; cdr3_nt: TGTGCCAGCAGTTATGGACGGCCGAACACCGGGGAGCTGTTTTTT; cdr3_aa: CASSYGRPNTGELFF